The sequence of this T cell receptor (beta chain) was determined in a study of T cells after yellow fever vaccination. TCRdb re-analysed the 5' RACE reads in MiXCR, keeping a single row per CDR3 protein. Of about 170,000 distinct CDR3 sequences listed, 9.5% to 12% were seen once; the top ten hold 36%. The CDR3 is made up of 14 amino acids. Per the germline V gene, CDR1 is SGDLS and CDR2 is YYNGEE. V gave up 3 bases and J gave up 2 bases, with 10 bases separating them. This clonotype was observed many times. This material consisted of CD8+ T cells sorted from PBMCs, taken 15 days after the yellow fever booster vaccination. The chain carries TRBV9 and TRBJ2-3; maybe TRBD1 (6 bases). The sequence derives from a young man who received the YFV17D yellow fever vaccine. The CDR3, as DNA: TGTGCCAGCAGCGCGGACAGAAACACAGATACGCAGTATTTT. Protein: CASSADRNTDTQYF.